One sample yielded the 28 T cell receptor beta chains listed below, sequenced in a study of T-cell reconstitution after alpha-beta-depleted transplantation in children (dated by TCRdb to 2015 to 2016). The library came from PCR. TCRdb shows the sequencer as Illumina HiSeq 2500. TCR libraries were prepared with molecular barcoding, using unique molecular identifiers to normalize TCRbeta repertoire quantification. TCRdb's own reprocessing of the public reads used fastp at Q25 and MiXCR and kept productive beta chains. Merged by CDR3 protein, the rows form single entries marked with the most common genes and DNA. The sample contains some 300,000 distinct CDR3 sequences, 10% of them found a single time. Of the sample, more than 2% falls within the top ten clones. Here the sequenced sample was PBMCs from the stem cell graft donor, taken from the stem cell graft. The source of these receptors is a human donor who donated a stem cell graft to a child with acute lymphoblastic leukemia.

The rearrangement links TRBV27 to TRBJ2-7; 7 nucleotides agree with TRBD2. Germline values: CDR1 MNHEY, CDR2 SMNVEV (reference sequence). CDR3 length: 15 residues. Trimming at V came to 2 bases and at J to 0 bases, leaving 4 bases not matched to a gene. CDR3 region: CASSLGGGVSYEQYF. The DNA of the CDR3 is TGTGCCAGCAGTTTAGGGGGAGGGGTCTCCTACGAGCAGTACTTC.

This clonotype has only a few counts. V is TRBV12-3 or TRBV12-4 and J is TRBJ2-7, with D uncertain. The V end lost 3 bases, the J end lost 3 bases, and 9 bases lay between the germline ends. This CDR3 has 13 residues. CDR3 bases: TGTGCCAGCAGTTTGCTACCGAACTACGAGCAGTACTTC. Translating gives CASSLLPNYEQYF.

This clonotype has at least ten counts. The chain employs TRBV7-2 and TRBJ2-7, with 8 nucleotides matching TRBD2. The CDR3 loop spans 15 amino acids. V lost 7 bases to trimming and J lost 3 bases; unmatched junction nucleotides: 11. From germline, CDR1 is SGHTA and CDR2 FQGNSA. CDR3: CASTFSGGYGYEQYF. DNA for the CDR3: TGTGCCAGCACCTTCTCGGGAGGGTACGGCTACGAGCAGTACTTC.

This clonotype has a handful of counts. The chain couples TRBV7-2 to TRBJ2-5, with TRBD1 as a possible D gene (5 bases). The CDR3 is 15 amino acids. Germline-derived CDR1 and CDR2 are SGHTA and FQGNSA. With 5 bases removed from V and 5 bases from J, the gap between germline ends came to 18 bases. The CDR3 region is CASSIDATKGETQYF. CDR3 DNA: TGTGCCAGCAGCATCGATGCTACTAAGGGGGAGACCCAGTACTTC.

This clonotype was counted many times. The V call is TRBV27, the J call TRBJ2-7; D is unresolved. Germline-derived CDR1 and CDR2 are MNHEY and SMNVEV (reference sequence). V gave up 0 bases and J gave up 4 bases, with 13 bases separating them. The CDR3 length is 15 residues. CDR3 sequence (DNA): TGTGCCAGCAGTTTATCGCCCCGCCTGGGGTACGAGCAGTACTTC. Amino acids: CASSLSPRLGYEQYF.

The chain recombines TRBV6-2 or TRBV6-3 with TRBJ2-2; D gene unclear. This CDR3 spans 16 amino acids. CDR1 and CDR2 (germline): MNHEY, SVGEGT. Between the trimmed V and J ends, which lost 8 bases and 0 bases, there was a span of 16 bases. CDR3: CASGWEGFPNTGELFF. CDR3 DNA: TGTGCCAGCGGCTGGGAAGGATTCCCGAACACCGGGGAGCTGTTTTTT.

This clonotype showed up many times. The chain is built from TRBV7-2 and TRBJ1-1; D might be TRBD1 (5 bases). The CDR3 length is 14 residues. V was pared by 3 bases and J by 2 bases, with 10 bases between. The germline gives CDR1 SGHTA, CDR2 FQGNSA. The CDR3 DNA sequence: TGTGCCAGCAGCTTTAGGAGGGGAAACACTGAAGCTTTCTTT. It codes for CASSFRRGNTEAFF.

This clonotype showed up many times. The chain has TRBV28 and TRBJ2-7, with 9 nucleotides matching TRBD2. V lost 4 bases and J lost 7; bases outside the gene matches: 14. The CDR3 is 16 residues long. Germline CDR1 reads MDHEN; CDR2 reads SYDVKM. CDR3 amino acids: CASSSAKFSGSVEQYF. Written as DNA, the CDR3 is TGTGCCAGCAGTTCCGCCAAATTTAGCGGGAGTGTTGAGCAGTACTTC. Complete variable domain (other parts from reference TRBV28 and TRBJ2-7): DVKVTQSSRYLVKRTGEKVFLECVQDMDHENMFWYRQDPGLGLRLIYFSYDVKMKEKGDIPEGYSVSREKKERFSLILESASTNQTSMYLCASSSAKFSGSVEQYFGPGTRLTVT.

V usage is TRBV29-1 and J usage is TRBJ2-1; 8 nucleotides align to TRBD2. CDR1 and CDR2 (germline): SQVTM, ANQGSEA. Trimming removed 8 bases from V and 0 bases from J; junction bases left unmatched: 6. The CDR3 covers 14 residues. This CDR3 is CSTISGSSYNEQFF. For the CDR3, the DNA is TGCAGCACGATAAGCGGGAGCTCCTACAATGAGCAGTTCTTC.

Only a few counts were recorded for this clonotype. The chain uses TRBV19 and TRBJ1-3; maybe TRBD1 (5 bases). Germline V gene lookup returns CDR1 LNHDA and CDR2 SQIVND (reference sequence). V was pared by 5 bases and J by 2 bases, with 13 bases between. The CDR3 is 15 amino acids. As DNA, the CDR3 is TGTGCCAGTAGTCTTGGAACAGGCCCTGGAAACACCATATATTTT. Its translation is CASSLGTGPGNTIYF.

J is TRBJ1-6 and V is TRBV6-5, with D possibly being TRBD1 (6 bases). The ends were cut back, 2 bases at V and 7 bases at J, with 9 bases in the middle. CDR3 length: 14 amino acids. Germline V lookup: CDR1 MNHEY, CDR2 SVGAGI. The CDR3 sequence is CASSYTDRNSPLHF. CDR3 DNA sequence: TGTGCCAGCAGTTACACGGACAGAAATTCACCCCTCCACTTT.

This chain uses TRBV7-2 with TRBJ2-3; 8 nucleotides match TRBD2. V lost 5 bases to trimming and J lost 0 bases; unmatched junction nucleotides: 4. Per germline, CDR1 SGHTA and CDR2 FQGNSA. This CDR3 has 15 amino acids. CDR3 sequence reads: CASSRTSLSTDTQYF. The CDR3 nucleotides read TGTGCCAGCAGCAGGACTAGCCTTAGCACAGATACGCAGTATTTT.

This clonotype was seen a handful of times. The V and J genes are TRBV7-9 and TRBJ1-2, with 7 bases lining up with TRBD1. The CDR3 consists of 15 residues. CDR1 SEHNR and CDR2 FQNEAQ come from the germline V gene (reference sequence). V lost 1 base to trimming and J lost 5 bases; unmatched junction nucleotides: 7. CDR3 sequence reads: CASSLEGGAWYGYTF. The CDR3 DNA sequence: TGTGCCAGCAGCTTAGAAGGGGGCGCTTGGTATGGCTACACCTTC.

The sample holds a few counts of this clonotype. The J gene is TRBJ2-3, the V gene TRBV29-1; D remains ambiguous. Germline CDR1 reads SQVTM; CDR2 reads ANQGSEA. This CDR3 is 13 amino acids long. V was clipped by 2 bases and J by 4 bases, with 10 bases between them. CDR3 nucleotides: TGCAGCGTTGAAAGTCCAGGTTCAGATACGCAGTATTTT. Its protein is CSVESPGSDTQYF.

This clonotype was picked up many times. The V and J genes are TRBV11-2 and TRBJ1-2; D is uncertain. V lost 5 bases, J lost 1 base, and 11 bases lay in between. The V gene's germline CDR1 is SGHAT and CDR2 FQNNGV. CDR3 size: 14 residues. CDR3 DNA: TGTGCCAGCAGCACGGCGGCGGGTAACTATGGCTACACCTTC. As protein: CASSTAAGNYGYTF.

This clonotype turned up a few times. This rearrangement joins TRBV4-3 to TRBJ1-3, with D unclear. The V end was cut by 3 bases, the J end by 0 bases, with 9 bases between. CDR1 LGHNA and CDR2 YSLEER come from the germline V gene. This CDR3 is 15 amino acids long. The CDR3 DNA follows: TGCGCCAGCAGCCATGCCGGTAGCTCTGGAAACACCATATATTTT. This codes for CASSHAGSSGNTIYF.

There are many counts of this clonotype. This chain joins TRBV7-9 and TRBJ1-1; D possibly corresponds to TRBD1 (6 bases). The V and J ends lost 6 bases and 0 bases respectively, with 14 bases between them. This CDR3 is 15 amino acids long. Germline V gene sequence: CDR1 SEHNR, CDR2 FQNEAQ (reference sequence). The CDR3 DNA reads as TGTGCCAGCAGTTCCAGTACAGGGATGAACACTGAAGCTTTCTTT. Its protein is CASSSSTGMNTEAFF. The variable domain in full, with the rest retrieved from reference TRBV7-9 and TRBJ1-1, is DTGVSQNPRHKITKRGQNVTFRCDPISEHNRLYWYRQTLGQGPEFLTYFQNEAQLEKSRLLSDRFSAERPKGSFSTLEIQRTEQGDSAMYLCASSSSTGMNTEAFFGQGTRLTVV.

The chain joins TRBV7-9 to TRBJ2-5; 8 nucleotides align to TRBD2. V lost 4 bases, J lost 5 bases, and 9 bases stayed unmatched. The CDR3 consists of 15 residues. CDR1 is SEHNR, CDR2 FQNEAQ, per germline (reference sequence). The CDR3 nucleotides are TGTGCCAGCAGCTCGTCGGGAGGGCCGGGGGAGACCCAGTACTTC. This translates into CASSSSGGPGETQYF.

This chain connects TRBV28 to TRBJ2-3; maybe TRBD2 (6 bases). Trimming cost V 7 bases and J 8 bases, with 28 bases left between them. This CDR3 comprises 17 residues. In germline, CDR1 is MDHEN, CDR2 SYDVKM. CDR3 DNA sequence: TGTGCCAGCAACTTGTTAGGCGGGACTCTAGCAGCGGGTACGCAGTATTTT. Translated: CASNLLGGTLAAGTQYF.

The genes are TRBV28 and TRBJ2-5; 9 nucleotides match TRBD1. This CDR3 has 16 amino acids. Germline values: CDR1 MDHEN, CDR2 SYDVKM. Trimming took 5 bases from V and 5 from J; bases not matched to a gene: 12. The CDR3 DNA is TGTGCCAGCAGTGTGTCCCGGGACAGGGTGGTCGAGACCCAGTACTTC. Amino acids: CASSVSRDRVVETQYF. Drawing the rest from reference TRBV28 and TRBJ2-5, the complete variable domain is DVKVTQSSRYLVKRTGEKVFLECVQDMDHENMFWYRQDPGLGLRLIYFSYDVKMKEKGDIPEGYSVSREKKERFSLILESASTNQTSMYLCASSVSRDRVVETQYFGPGTRLLVL.

The chain is built from TRBV20-1 and TRBJ2-1, with 12 bases identical to TRBD2. CDR1 and CDR2 from the germline V gene are DFQATT and SNEGSKA (reference sequence). CDR3 length: 15 amino acids. With 4 bases clipped from V and 3 bases from J, the junction kept 4 bases outside the gene matches. The CDR3 sequence is CSATSGRAGYNEQFF. The DNA of the CDR3 is TGCAGTGCTACTAGCGGGAGGGCCGGCTACAATGAGCAGTTCTTC.

The V call is TRBV5-1, the J call TRBJ2-1, with 9 bases matching TRBD2. Germline loops: CDR1 SGHRS, CDR2 YFSETQ. V was pared by 4 bases and J by 5 bases, with 16 bases of the junction left unmatched. This CDR3 spans 18 amino acids. The CDR3 DNA sequence: TGCGCCAGCAGCCGGACACGACTAGCGGCAACCCCCCACAATGAGCAGTTCTTC. This encodes CASSRTRLAATPHNEQFF.

This chain uses TRBV15 with TRBJ1-4; no clear D gene. CDR1 LNHNV and CDR2 YYDKDF come from the germline V gene (reference sequence). Between the trimmed V and J ends, which lost 3 bases and 8 bases, there was a span of 7 bases. The CDR3 runs 12 residues. The CDR3 sequence: CATSRGVEKLFF. CDR3 nucleotide sequence: TGTGCCACCAGCAGGGGAGTGGAAAAACTGTTTTTT.

This chain links TRBV4-1 with TRBJ1-4; 7 bases are shared with TRBD1. This CDR3 comprises 16 residues. V shed 2 bases and J 8 bases; nucleotides not matched to a gene: 11. The germline CDR1 and CDR2 sequences are MGHRA and YSYEKL. CDR3 DNA: TGCGCCAGCAGCCAAAGAGGGGGCAGTTGGGCGGAAAAACTGTTTTTT. Translation: CASSQRGGSWAEKLFF.

This clonotype was observed once. The V call is TRBV2, the J call TRBJ1-1; D is uncertain. With 3 bases removed from V and 6 bases from J, the gap between germline ends came to 17 bases. This CDR3 is 15 amino acids long. Per germline, CDR1 SNHLY and CDR2 FYNNEI. The CDR3 DNA reads TGTGCCAGCAGTGAGCCCCTTCGGCCTGAACCTGAAGCTTTCTTT. Translating it yields CASSEPLRPEPEAFF.

The chain carries TRBV6-5 and TRBJ2-5, with a weak D call TRBD1 (6 bases). CDR1 and CDR2 from the germline V gene are MNHEY and SVGAGI. With 0 bases removed from V and 2 bases from J, the gap between germline ends came to 13 bases. The CDR3 loop spans 16 amino acids. The CDR3, as DNA: TGTGCCAGCAGTTACTCTGCGGACAGCCGGCAAGAGACCCAGTACTTC. Protein product: CASSYSADSRQETQYF.

This clonotype was detected ten times or more. This chain links TRBV5-1 with TRBJ2-7, with 8 bases matching TRBD2. V lost 3 bases to trimming and J lost 1 base; unmatched junction nucleotides: 6. The CDR3 extends over 15 amino acids. Per germline, CDR1 SGHRS and CDR2 YFSETQ. The CDR3 bases are TGCGCCAGCAGCTCCGGGACTAGATTATCCTACGAGCAGTACTTC. Amino acid sequence: CASSSGTRLSYEQYF.

The V and J genes are TRBV20-1 and TRBJ2-7; possibly TRBD1 for D (5 bases). Germline CDR1 DFQATT, CDR2 SNEGSKA (reference sequence). V was shortened by 0 bases and J by 2 bases, with 11 bases between the two germline ends. The CDR3 loop spans 14 amino acids. CDR3 DNA sequence: TGCAGTGCTAGAGAAGGGGTAGTTCCCTACGAGCAGTACTTC. It specifies CSAREGVVPYEQYF.